This entry lists 8 T cell receptor beta chains sequenced from one sample in a study of T cell repertoires in cytomegalovirus infection. TCRdb recomputed calls from the reads with MiXCR, one row per CDR3 protein. The sample lists some 940,000 distinct CDR3 sequences; roughly 30% were seen once. These receptors have no identified antigens. The material sequenced was cultured CD8+ T cells from PBMCs, taken from culture after CMV antigen stimulation. These receptors came from a human donor in good health (CMV status not recorded). Some clones in this sample may be carry-over from other donors' samples.

In this sample, this clonotype turned up a few times. V is TRBV27 and J is TRBJ2-4; 8 nucleotides align to TRBD1. V was clipped by 5 bases and J by 0 bases; unmatched bases: 3. CDR1 is MNHEY, CDR2 SMNVEV, per germline (reference sequence). This CDR3 region has 15 residues. CDR3 amino acids: CASSLTGVAKNIQYF. The CDR3 DNA reads TGTGCCAGCAGTCTGACAGGGGTAGCCAAAAACATTCAGTACTTC.

This clonotype was seen many times. This rearrangement joins TRBV7-2 to TRBJ1-6; D uncertain. The length of the CDR3 is 13 residues. V lost 5 bases to trimming and J lost 12 bases, with 14 bases between them. The V gene's germline CDR1 is SGHTA and CDR2 FQGNSA. This chain's CDR3 is CASSPLGRVPLHF. The CDR3 nucleotides are TGTGCCAGCAGCCCCCTCGGACGGGTACCCCTCCACTTT.

The table lists this clonotype with a few counts. The chain couples TRBV12-3 or TRBV12-4 to TRBJ2-7; D is ambiguous. The CDR3 runs 12 residues. The V end was cut by 3 bases, the J end by 5 bases, with 8 bases between. CDR3 in DNA: TGTGCCAGCAGTTTCGAGGTAAACGAGCAGTACGTC. It encodes CASSFEVNEQYV.

This clonotype has a handful of counts. The gene calls are TRBV27 and TRBJ1-1; a possible D gene is TRBD1 (5 bases). Germline assignment: CDR1 MNHEY and CDR2 SMNVEV (reference sequence). This CDR3 is built from 15 residues. The ends were cut back, 5 bases at V and 3 bases at J, with 16 bases in the middle. The CDR3 DNA follows: TGTGCCAGCAGTCCCTTGGGACCGAGAGACACTGAAGCTTTCTTT. This codes for CASSPLGPRDTEAFF.

This rearrangement joins TRBV7-9 to TRBJ2-5, with TRBD1 identical over 8 bases. CDR1 and CDR2 from the germline V gene are SEHNR and FQNEAQ (reference sequence). The CDR3 totals 15 residues. The trim removed 5 bases at V and 7 bases at J, leaving 12 bases unmatched. The CDR3 DNA is TGTGCCAGCAGCCGCACTGGACAGGGCGGATTGACCCAGTACTTC. Its translation: CASSRTGQGGLTQYF. Full variable domain (missing parts from reference TRBV7-9 and TRBJ2-5): DTGVSQNPRHKITKRGQNVTFRCDPISEHNRLYWYRQTLGQGPEFLTYFQNEAQLEKSRLLSDRFSAERPKGSFSTLEIQRTEQGDSAMYLCASSRTGQGGLTQYFGPGTRLLVL.

This clonotype was detected a few times. The J gene is TRBJ1-5, the V gene TRBV24-1; TRBD1 might be the D (5 bases). The CDR3 consists of 17 residues. The germline gives CDR1 KGHDR, CDR2 SFDVKD. V lost 6 bases and J 5 bases, leaving 22 bases between the germline ends. CDR3 coding DNA: TGTGCCACCAGTCTTCCCCCTTCCGGGACGCCGGATCAGCCCCAGCATTTT. The encoded protein is CATSLPPSGTPDQPQHF.

Comments on this clonotype: This could be a read error, since a much larger clone is one nucleotide away. This chain uses TRBV12-3 or TRBV12-4 with TRBJ2-7; 9 bases agree with TRBD1. The CDR3 extends over 14 amino acids. CDR3 residues: CVSSKGQGFYEQYF. Here the CDR3 DNA reads TGTGTCAGCAGTAAGGGACAGGGCTTCTACGAGCAGTACTTC.

This clonotype was seen only once. DNA for the CDR3: TGTGCCATCGGCGGGGGGAGCGCGAACACCGGGGAGCTGTTTTTT. Its protein is CAIGGGSANTGELFF. This chain connects TRBV24-1 to TRBJ2-2, with TRBD2 identical over 8 bases. The CDR3 is made up of 15 amino acids. Germline CDR1 and CDR2: KGHDR and SFDVKD. With V trimmed by 11 bases and J by 0 bases, 7 bases remained unmatched.